The present entry profiles one T cell receptor (beta chain) with its context. Which antigen it targets is not known. No much larger clonotype is one base removed from it; base qualities were not supplied. The sample carries other DNA sequences with the same CDR3. Using the deep immunoSEQ assay, multiplex PCR amplified TCR CDR3 regions from genomic DNA. Extracted genomic DNA from each cell subset was spread evenly across all wells of several immunoSEQ 96-well plates, with each plate serving as a replicate. For sorted subsets, each replicate PCR was loaded with approximately 190 ng genomic DNA, equivalent to 30,000 or so T cell genomes. The purified libraries were quantified using a Qubit 3.0 fluorometer, sized with a Bioanalyzer 2100, and then quantified again using the KAPA Library Quantification kit. A separate single-read 150-cycle Illumina NextSeq 550 flow cell was used to sequence each immunoSEQ 96-well plate. Concerning the study's data processing: The immunoSEQ output contained only junctional sequences without quality scores, so filtering could not match that applied to full-length reads. Sequences were annotated with PyIR, a Python wrapper for IgBLAST v1.9, and V/J genes and CDR3 were assigned using IMGT germline references. Reads were removed for weak V/J assignments (E-value above 1e-6), missing CDR3, stop codons, out-of-frame junctions, or ambiguous translated residues. V3J clonotypes were defined as sequences sharing the same inferred V gene, J gene, and CDR3 amino acid sequence. The percentage overlap between two repertoires was calculated by dividing the number of shared unique clonotypes by the size of the smaller repertoire. Three approaches were used to assess repertoire richness: RTK rarefaction, the Chao1 estimator, and Recon v2.1 estimates of unobserved clonotypes. For all TCRbeta clonotypes obtained by the gDNA method from a handful of donors, generation probabilities were computed with OLGA. TCRdb mirrors the immuneACCESS table, restricted to in-frame sequences. Some clones are absent from its copies; in checked studies, under half trace to an unresolved V gene, and the reason for the others is unknown. V, J and clone size reflect that table, while D and trimming were determined from the DNA. This sample holds about 2.3 million clones; just over 90% were observed only once. The top ten clones comprise under 0.45% of the sample.

From the cysteine up to the phenylalanine, the CDR3 has a length of 14 residues. Only the CDR3 DNA stays, 42 bases, in frame from base 1. CDR1 is given as MNHNS and CDR2 as SASEGT, both from the germline V gene. V and J are trimmed by 4 bases and 1 base, and the gene matches miss 1 base of the junction. The sample belongs to a study of shared clonotypes between healthy human individuals (dated by TCRdb to between 2020 and 2021). About the investigation overall: The cohort comprised a couple of women and a few men aged 18 to 49 years. For each donor, CD4 naive and CD4 memory were each run on three plates, CD8 naive on two plates, and CD8 memory on one plate. To estimate repertoire size and how much clonotype sharing occurs between individuals, the study deeply sequenced the blood TCR repertoires of five or six healthy adults. Libraries were prepared and TCR repertoires were sequenced by different laboratories using diverse techniques, in order to increase sequencing depth and limit assay-specific biases. Each donor's leukapheresis produced roughly between roughly 0.94 and 9.5 billion PBMCs. What the research found in general, with its limitations: Based on pairwise subsampling, the degree of clonotype sharing among donors was expected to be affected by sequencing depth. The genetic and exposure-history diversity represented was limited by the small number of donors. Larger estimated clonotype richness was generally found for naive subsets than for memory subsets. Roughly 5% of naive CD4, 3% to 4% of naive CD8, about 2.1% of memory CD4, and over 0.35% of memory CD8 clonotypes were shared across four donors. Compared with non-shared clonotypes, the clonotypes found in all four sorted-subset donors had higher generation probabilities. Even with the large sequencing depth, rarefaction of the sorted-subset datasets indicated that sequencing was incomplete. Sampling was restricted to blood, and TCR repertoires in tissues likely differ from the TCR repertoires found in blood.

Donors were healthy HIV-negative adults with no recently reported acute infections or vaccinations. All donors were Caucasian adults living in Nashville, Tennessee, USA. CD4+ T cells were enriched by magnetic negative selection; naive cells were then positively selected on CD45RA, and the negative fraction formed the memory subset. Blood was obtained by leukapheresis, after which PBMCs were separated by Ficoll-Histopaque density gradient centrifugation and cryopreserved in liquid nitrogen vapor phase. Analytical flow cytometry was used to check the purity and quantity of each magnetically sorted T cell population. Genomic DNA was isolated from every sorted fraction and measured by UV absorbance on a Nanodrop 2000c.

Sequencing input: naive CD4+ T cells from PBMCs. Interpreted using the paper, the cell subset or site label stands for: CD45RA+ positively selected. The sequence joins TRBV6-1 to TRBJ2-4, with 7 central nucleotides matching TRBD2. The receptor was derived from a young man in good health. Some clones in this sample may be carry-over from other donors' samples. The nucleotides read TGTGCCAGCAGTGTGGGAGGGGCCAAAAACATTCAGTACTTC. Translated, this gives CASSVGGAKNIQYF.